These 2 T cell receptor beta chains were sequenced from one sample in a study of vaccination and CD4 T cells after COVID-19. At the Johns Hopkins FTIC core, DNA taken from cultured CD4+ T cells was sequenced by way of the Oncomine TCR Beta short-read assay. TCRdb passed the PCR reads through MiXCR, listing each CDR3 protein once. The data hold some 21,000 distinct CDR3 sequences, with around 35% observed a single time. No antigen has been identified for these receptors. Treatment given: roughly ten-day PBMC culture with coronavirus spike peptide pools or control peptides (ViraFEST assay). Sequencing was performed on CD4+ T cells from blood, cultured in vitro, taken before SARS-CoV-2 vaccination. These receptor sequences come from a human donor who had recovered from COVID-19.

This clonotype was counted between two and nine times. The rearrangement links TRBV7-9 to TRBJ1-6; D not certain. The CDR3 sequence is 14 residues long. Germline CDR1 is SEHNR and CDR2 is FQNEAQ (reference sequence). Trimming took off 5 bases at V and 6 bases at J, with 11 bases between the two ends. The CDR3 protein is CASSPPGFNSPLHF. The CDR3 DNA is TGTGCCAGCAGCCCACCCGGGTTTAATTCACCCCTCCACTTT.

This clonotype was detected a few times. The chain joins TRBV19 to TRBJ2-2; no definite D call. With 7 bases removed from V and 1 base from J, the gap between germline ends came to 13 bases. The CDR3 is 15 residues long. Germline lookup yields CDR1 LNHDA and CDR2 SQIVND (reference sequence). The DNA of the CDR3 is TGTGCCAGTAAGGTGGCAGCCGTGAACACCGGGGAGCTGTTTTTT. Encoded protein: CASKVAAVNTGELFF.